This T cell receptor (beta chain) emerged from a study of blood T cell repertoires in COVID-19. Libraries were prepared by immunoSEQ multiplex PCR; TCRdb keeps only in-frame clonotypes and omits some of them. The sample records fewer than 200,000 clones, over 65% being singletons. Germline loops: CDR1 MGHRA, CDR2 YSYEKL. V trimming: 3 bases; J trimming: 14 bases; junction bases outside the gene matches: 15. This CDR3 is 15 amino acids long. The receptor was derived from a woman aged 50 to 65 who had recovered from COVID-19. The genes are TRBV4-1 and TRBJ2-3, with 9 bases matching TRBD2. Material: PBMCs or T cells enriched from blood (not recorded which). The CDR3 coding sequence is TGCGCCAGCAGCCAGGAACCGAGCGGGAGGCCCCCCCCGTATTTT. Protein: CASSQEPSGRPPPYF.